A single sample gave rise to the 14 T cell receptor beta chains below, sequenced in a study of graft-versus-host responses after intestinal transplantation. Their target antigens are unknown. Using immunoSEQ multiplex PCR, the repertoire was profiled, and TCRdb retains in-frame clones only, with some absent. The sample yields 100,000 or so clones, around 92% seen once. The material sequenced was unstimulated CD4+ T cells sorted from spleen or lymph node cells, taken before transplant. Every receptor here comes from a human donor who was the organ donor for an intestinal transplant.

The chain carries TRBV5-1 and TRBJ2-7; a weak D match, TRBD2 (5 bases). With 4 bases removed from V and 5 bases from J, the gap between germline ends came to 10 bases. CDR3 length equals 12 residues. Germline V gives CDR1 SGHRS, CDR2 YFSETQ. CDR3: CASSRTRNEQYF. The DNA of the CDR3 is TGCGCCAGCAGCCGTACTAGAAACGAGCAGTACTTC.

The table lists this clone with a count of one. J is TRBJ2-2 and V is TRBV15; possibly TRBD2 for D (6 bases). CDR3 length: 15 amino acids. V was cut by 4 bases and J by 4 bases, with 13 bases left in between. Germline loops: CDR1 LNHNV, CDR2 YYDKDF (reference sequence). Written as DNA, the CDR3 is TGTGCCACCAGCACAAAGGTGGGGGGCACCGGGGAGCTGTTTTTT. Translating it yields CATSTKVGGTGELFF.

The CDR3 is CASSRDRENTEAFF. In DNA, the CDR3 is TGTGCCAGCAGCCGGGACAGGGAGAACACTGAAGCTTTCTTT. The genes are TRBV7-3 and TRBJ1-1; TRBD1 aligns across 9 bases. With 5 bases clipped from V and 1 base from J, the junction kept 2 bases outside the gene matches. The CDR3 is 14 residues long. CDR1 is SGHTA and CDR2 is FQGTGA in the germline V gene.

The chain uses TRBV4-2 and TRBJ1-6, with TRBD1 matching 7 bases. The length of the CDR3 is 16 residues. V trimming: 0 bases; J trimming: 6 bases; junction bases outside the gene matches: 5. CDR1 and CDR2 (germline): LGHNA, YNFKEQ. The CDR3 nucleotides are TGTGCCAGCAGCCAAGATTCCGGGACAGTTAATTCACCCCTCCACTTT. Translation: CASSQDSGTVNSPLHF.

The J gene is TRBJ1-4, the V gene TRBV19; tentatively, D is TRBD1 (6 bases). Germline V gene sequence: CDR1 LNHDA, CDR2 SQIVND (reference sequence). V gave up 4 bases and J gave up 8 bases, with 11 bases separating them. The CDR3 spans 13 residues. CDR3 protein: CASSRQVREKLFF. CDR3 nucleotide sequence: TGTGCCAGTAGTAGACAGGTCCGGGAAAAACTGTTTTTT.

This clone was seen once. The chain recombines TRBV2 with TRBJ2-5; 8 positions agree with TRBD1. The CDR3 has 13 residues. With 8 bases clipped from V and 5 bases from J, the junction kept 7 bases outside the gene matches. CDR1 is SNHLY, CDR2 FYNNEI, per germline. The CDR3 DNA sequence: TGTGCCAGCGAGGACAGGGCGGATGAGACCCAGTACTTC. Translated, it gives CASEDRADETQYF. Full variable domain (remainder filled in from reference TRBV2 and TRBJ2-5): EPEVTQTPSHQVTQMGQEVILRCVPISNHLYFYWYRQILGQKVEFLVSFYNNEISEKSEIFDDQFSVERPDGSNFTLKIRSTKLEDSAMYFCASEDRADETQYFGPGTRLLVL.

CDR3 sequence: CAWSGGTRGTQYF. The CDR3, as DNA: TGTGCCTGGAGCGGGGGGACTCGGGGGACGCAGTATTTT. The chain uses TRBV30 and TRBJ2-3; 7 bases are a match to TRBD2. The CDR3 is 13 amino acids. Trimming took 3 bases from V and 9 from J; bases not matched to a gene: 9. Germline V gene lookup returns CDR1 GTSNPN and CDR2 SVGIG (reference sequence).

In its sample, this clone was seen a few times. The rearrangement links TRBV10-3 to TRBJ2-7, with 7 bases that match TRBD2. The CDR3 loop spans 14 amino acids. The germline gives CDR1 ENHRY, CDR2 SYGVKD. Germline trimming cut 6 bases from V and 2 bases from J; bases unmatched to any gene: 7. This CDR3 reads CAISAGGSAYEQYF. CDR3 in DNA: TGTGCCATCAGCGCCGGGGGGTCGGCCTACGAGCAGTACTTC.

This chain joins TRBV6-6 and TRBJ1-6, with D possibly TRBD1 on 5 matching bases. V lost 5 bases, J lost 11 bases, and 13 bases lay in between. The germline V gene has CDR1 MNHNY and CDR2 SVGAGI (reference sequence). CDR3 length: 13 amino acids. CDR3 in amino acids: CASSQSGATPLHF. The CDR3 region has the DNA TGTGCCAGCAGTCAATCTGGGGCGACACCCCTCCACTTT.

This chain connects TRBV14 to TRBJ2-2; a possible D gene is TRBD2 (6 bases). V lost 4 bases and J lost 4, with 13 bases in between. Germline values: CDR1 SGHDN, CDR2 FVKESK. This CDR3 is built from 15 residues. In nucleotides, the CDR3 is TGTGCCAGCAGCCCTAGGAGGGGAGTCACCGGGGAGCTGTTTTTT. It translates to CASSPRRGVTGELFF. Combining the CDR3 with reference TRBV14 and TRBJ2-2 gives the whole variable domain EAGVTQFPSHSVIEKGQTVTLRCDPISGHDNLYWYRRVMGKEIKFLLHFVKESKQDESGMPNNRFLAERTGGTYSTLKVQPAELEDSGVYFCASSPRRGVTGELFFGEGSRLTVL.

This sequence joins TRBV9 and TRBJ2-1, with D possibly matching TRBD1 (5 bases). This CDR3 contains 13 residues. In germline, CDR1 is SGDLS, CDR2 YYNGEE. Trimming took 7 bases from V and 6 from J, leaving 14 bases between them. CDR3 coding DNA: TGTGCCAGCGGGTCAAAGGGGTTCAATGAGCAGTTCTTC. Amino acid sequence: CASGSKGFNEQFF.

V usage is TRBV7-9 and J usage is TRBJ2-7; TRBD2 aligns across 10 bases. The CDR3 consists of 15 residues. The germline V gene encodes CDR1 SEHNR and CDR2 FQNEAQ (reference sequence). The junction had 8 bases not matched to a gene; V was cut back by 5 bases and J by 4 bases. This chain's CDR3 is CASSPLAGASYEQYF. The CDR3 nucleotides are TGTGCCAGCAGCCCCCTAGCGGGGGCGTCGTACGAGCAGTACTTC.

The chain carries TRBV4-1 and TRBJ1-6; unclear D gene. The CDR3 has 18 amino acids. V lost 0 bases, J lost 0 bases, and 12 bases lay in between. Germline V CDR1 and CDR2: MGHRA, YSYEKL. CDR3 bases: TGCGCCAGCAGCCAAGAAGGCGCAGGAAGCTCCTATAATTCACCCCTCCACTTT. It yields the protein CASSQEGAGSSYNSPLHF.

The chain joins TRBV19 to TRBJ2-7; 7 nucleotides line up with TRBD2. The germline CDR1 and CDR2 sequences are LNHDA and SQIVND (reference sequence). V shed 6 bases, J shed 3 bases, and the junction held 8 bases outside the gene matches. CDR3 length: 14 residues. Here the CDR3 DNA reads TGTGCCAGTAGCCATGCGGGGGTCCACTACGAGCAGTACTTC. Translated: CASSHAGVHYEQYF.